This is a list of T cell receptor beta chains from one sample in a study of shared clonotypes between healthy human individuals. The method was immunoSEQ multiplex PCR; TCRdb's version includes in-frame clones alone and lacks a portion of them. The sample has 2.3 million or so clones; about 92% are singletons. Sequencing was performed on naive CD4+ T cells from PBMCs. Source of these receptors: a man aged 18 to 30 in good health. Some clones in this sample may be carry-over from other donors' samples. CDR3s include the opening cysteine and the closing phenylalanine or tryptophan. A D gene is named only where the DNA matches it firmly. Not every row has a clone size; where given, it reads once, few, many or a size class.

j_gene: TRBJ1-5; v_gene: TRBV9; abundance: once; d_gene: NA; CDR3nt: TGTGCCAGCAGCGCCGGGGGTCAGCCCCAGCATTTT; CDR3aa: CASSAGGQPQHF
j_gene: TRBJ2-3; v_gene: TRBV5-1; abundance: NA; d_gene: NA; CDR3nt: TGCGCCAGCAGCTTTGGAGGACCTAGCACAGATACGCAGTATTTT; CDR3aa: CASSFGGPSTDTQYF
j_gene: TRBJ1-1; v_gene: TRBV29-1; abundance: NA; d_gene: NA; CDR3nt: TGCAGCGTGACCGGGCTATGGTCGAACACTGAAGCTTTCTTT; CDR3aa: CSVTGLWSNTEAFF
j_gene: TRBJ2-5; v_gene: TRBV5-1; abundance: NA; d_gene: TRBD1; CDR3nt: TGCGCCAGCAGCTTGTACCTCGACAGGGGAGAGACCCAGTACTTC; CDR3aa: CASSLYLDRGETQYF
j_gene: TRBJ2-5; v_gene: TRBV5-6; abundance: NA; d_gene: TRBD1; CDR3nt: TGTGCCAGCAGCTGGTGGACAGGGGCTTTTGAGACCCAGTACTTC; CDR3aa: CASSWWTGAFETQYF
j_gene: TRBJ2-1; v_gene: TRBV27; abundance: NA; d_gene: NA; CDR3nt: TGTGCCAGCAGTTTGGGGAGTTACTCCTACAATGAGCAGTTCTTC; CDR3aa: CASSLGSYSYNEQFF
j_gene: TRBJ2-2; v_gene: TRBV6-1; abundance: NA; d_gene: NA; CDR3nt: TGTGCCAGCATTCCTGGACTCAACACCGGGGAGCTGTTTTTT; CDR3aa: CASIPGLNTGELFF
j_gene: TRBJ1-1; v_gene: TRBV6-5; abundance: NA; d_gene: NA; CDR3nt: TGTGCCAGCAGGGCGGGACCGAACACTGAAGCTTTCTTT; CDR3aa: CASRAGPNTEAFF
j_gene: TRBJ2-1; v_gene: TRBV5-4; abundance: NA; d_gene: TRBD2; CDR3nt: TGTGCCAGCAGCCCTGGGACTAGTAATGAGCAGTTCTTC; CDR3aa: CASSPGTSNEQFF
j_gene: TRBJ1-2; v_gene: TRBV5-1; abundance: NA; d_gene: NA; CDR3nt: TGCGCCAGCAGCTTGGATGGCAGCGGCTATGGCTACACCTTC; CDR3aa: CASSLDGSGYGYTF
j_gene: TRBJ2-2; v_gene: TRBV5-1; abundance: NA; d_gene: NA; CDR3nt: TGCGCCAGCAGCTTGGAGGGTGTGAACACCGGGGAGCTGTTTTTT; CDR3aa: CASSLEGVNTGELFF
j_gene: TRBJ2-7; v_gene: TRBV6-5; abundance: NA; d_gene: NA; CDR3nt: TGTGCCAGCAGTTACGGGAGGGGGGTTTACGAGCAGTACTTC; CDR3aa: CASSYGRGVYEQYF
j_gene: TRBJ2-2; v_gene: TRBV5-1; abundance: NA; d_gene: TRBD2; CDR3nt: TGCGCCAGCAGCTTCATCGGCGGGAGGGATATTGCCGGGGAGCTGTTTTTT; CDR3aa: CASSFIGGRDIAGELFF
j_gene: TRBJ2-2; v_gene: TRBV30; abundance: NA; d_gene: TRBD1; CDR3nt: TGTGCCTGGAGTCCCTCCCGGACAGGGCCCGGGGAGCTGTTTTTT; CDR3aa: CAWSPSRTGPGELFF
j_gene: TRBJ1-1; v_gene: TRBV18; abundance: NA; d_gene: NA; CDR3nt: TGTGCCAGCTCGCAGACTCAAGAAAACACTGAAGCTTTCTTT; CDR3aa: CASSQTQENTEAFF
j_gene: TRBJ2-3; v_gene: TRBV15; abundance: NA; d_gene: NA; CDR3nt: TGTGCCACCAGCAGGATGGGGGGCCAGTACACAGATACGCAGTATTTT; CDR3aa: CATSRMGGQYTDTQYF
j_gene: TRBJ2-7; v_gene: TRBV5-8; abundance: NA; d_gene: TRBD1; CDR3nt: TGTGCCAGCCGCCGGACAGGGGGGACCTACGAGCAGTACTTC; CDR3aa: CASRRTGGTYEQYF
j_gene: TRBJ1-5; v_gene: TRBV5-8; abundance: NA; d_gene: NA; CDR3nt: TGTGCCAGCAGCTTGGACAGTAGCAATCAGCCCCAGCATTTT; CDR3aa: CASSLDSSNQPQHF
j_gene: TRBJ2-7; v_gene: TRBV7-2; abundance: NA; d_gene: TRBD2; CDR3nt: TGTGCCAGCAGCTCCTATCTAGCGGGGTCCAGGGAGCAGTACTTC; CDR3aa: CASSSYLAGSREQYF
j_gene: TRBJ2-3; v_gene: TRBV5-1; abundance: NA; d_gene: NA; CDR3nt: TGCGCCAGCCAAGCAGCATCCCTGGTGAATACGCAGTATTTT; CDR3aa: CASQAASLVNTQYF
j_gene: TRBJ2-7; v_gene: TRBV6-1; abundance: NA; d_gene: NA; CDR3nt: TGTGCCAGCAGTGAAGTTTCCCAGGGCTCCCCCTACGAGCAGTACTTC; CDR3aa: CASSEVSQGSPYEQYF
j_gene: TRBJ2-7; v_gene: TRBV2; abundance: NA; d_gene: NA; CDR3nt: TGTGCCAGCAGGGTCCCCTTCTCCTACGAGCAGTACTTC; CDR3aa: CASRVPFSYEQYF
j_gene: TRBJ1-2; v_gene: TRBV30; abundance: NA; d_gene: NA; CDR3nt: TGTGCCTGGATGGGCTGGTCTAGGACAGCCTTAAACTATGGCTACACCTTC; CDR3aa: CAWMGWSRTALNYGYTF
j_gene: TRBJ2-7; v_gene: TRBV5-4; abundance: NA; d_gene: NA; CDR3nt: TGTGCCAGCGGGGACCCTAACGCCTACGAGCAGTACTTC; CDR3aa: CASGDPNAYEQYF
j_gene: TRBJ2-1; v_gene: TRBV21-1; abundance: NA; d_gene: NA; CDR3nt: TGTGCCAGCAGCTTCCCCGGAGGGACAGGTTACAATGAGCAGTTCTTC; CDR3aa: CASSFPGGTGYNEQFF
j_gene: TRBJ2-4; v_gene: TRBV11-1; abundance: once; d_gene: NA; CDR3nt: TGTGCCAGCAGTTCGATGTTGGGTGGGATTCAGTACTTC; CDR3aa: CASSSMLGGIQYF
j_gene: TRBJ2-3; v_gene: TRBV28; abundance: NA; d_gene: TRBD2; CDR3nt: TGTGCCAGTGGGACTAGCGGGGGACGTGATACGCAGTATTTT; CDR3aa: CASGTSGGRDTQYF
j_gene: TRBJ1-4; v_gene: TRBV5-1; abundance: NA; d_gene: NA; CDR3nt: TGCGCCAGCAGCTTGGCCGCCTTATCTACAGGGCGCGGAGCTAATGAAAAACTGTTTTTT; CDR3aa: CASSLAALSTGRGANEKLFF
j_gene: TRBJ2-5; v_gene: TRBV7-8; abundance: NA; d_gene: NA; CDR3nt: TGTGCCAGCAGCTACAACCCCGTGGGGGCCCCCCAGTACTTC; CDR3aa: CASSYNPVGAPQYF
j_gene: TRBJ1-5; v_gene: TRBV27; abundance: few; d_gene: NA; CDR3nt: TGTGCCAGCCGGCAGGGTATGTATAGCAATCAGCCCCAGCATTTT; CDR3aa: CASRQGMYSNQPQHF
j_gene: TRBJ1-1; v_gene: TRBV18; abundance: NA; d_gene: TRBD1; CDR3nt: TGTGCCAGCTCTCTGGGACAGGGGGCGGTAGGCACTGAAGCTTTCTTT; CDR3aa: CASSLGQGAVGTEAFF
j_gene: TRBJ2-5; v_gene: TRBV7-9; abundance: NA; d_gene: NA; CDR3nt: TGTGCCAGCAGCCAAAGCTGGGAGACCCAGTACTTC; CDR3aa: CASSQSWETQYF
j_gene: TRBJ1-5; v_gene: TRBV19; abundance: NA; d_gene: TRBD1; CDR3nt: TGTGCCAGTAGTCCGGGACAGGGCATTAGCAATCAGCCCCAGCATTTT; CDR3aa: CASSPGQGISNQPQHF
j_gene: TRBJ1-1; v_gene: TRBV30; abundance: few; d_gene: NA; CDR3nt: TGTGCCTGGAGTGTATTCCGGTGGGCGGAGAAAGCTTTCTTT; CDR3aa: CAWSVFRWAEKAFF
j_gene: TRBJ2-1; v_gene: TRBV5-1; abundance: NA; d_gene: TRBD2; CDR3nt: TGCGCCAGCAGCTATGAGGGCGGGAGAATAGGCAATGAGCAGTTCTTC; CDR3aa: CASSYEGGRIGNEQFF
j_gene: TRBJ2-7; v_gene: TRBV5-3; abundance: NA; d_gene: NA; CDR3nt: TGTGCCAGAAGCTTGGCCGGGGGTGAGCGGGCTTACGGGGGAAGTTACGAGCAGTACTTC; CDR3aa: CARSLAGGERAYGGSYEQYF
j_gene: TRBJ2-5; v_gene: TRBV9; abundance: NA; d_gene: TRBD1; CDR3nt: TGTGCCAGCAGCGCAAAACCGGGACAGGGGCACCAAGAGACCCAGTACTTC; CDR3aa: CASSAKPGQGHQETQYF
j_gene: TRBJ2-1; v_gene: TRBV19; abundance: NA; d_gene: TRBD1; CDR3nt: TGTGCCAGTAGTATAGGCCCCAGGGGGCAACTGACCTACAATGAGCAGTTCTTC; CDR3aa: CASSIGPRGQLTYNEQFF
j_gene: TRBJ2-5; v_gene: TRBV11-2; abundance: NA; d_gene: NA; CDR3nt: TGTGCCAGCAGTCACGAGCGTGGGAGCCATCAAGAGACCCAGTACTTC; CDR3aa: CASSHERGSHQETQYF
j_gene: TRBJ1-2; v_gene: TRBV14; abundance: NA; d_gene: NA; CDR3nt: TGTGCCAGCAGCCAAGGGGGGGGGCCGCCTGGCTATGGCTACACCTTC; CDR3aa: CASSQGGGPPGYGYTF
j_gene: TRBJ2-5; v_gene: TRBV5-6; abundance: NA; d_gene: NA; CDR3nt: TGTGCCAGCAGCTTGTTAGGGGGTGGTCGGGAGACCCAGTACTTC; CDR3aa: CASSLLGGGRETQYF
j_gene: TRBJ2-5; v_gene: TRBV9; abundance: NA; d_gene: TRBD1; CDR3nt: TGTGCCAGCGGGCTGGACAGGGGGACGAAGACCCAGTACTTC; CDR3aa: CASGLDRGTKTQYF
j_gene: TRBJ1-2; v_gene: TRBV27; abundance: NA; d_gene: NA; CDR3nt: TGTGCCAGCACCCCGGGTCGGGCCTACTATGGCTACACCTTC; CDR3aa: CASTPGRAYYGYTF
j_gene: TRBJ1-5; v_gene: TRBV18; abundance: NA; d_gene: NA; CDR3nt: TGTGCCAGCTCAAAGGCAGATAATCAGCCCCAGCATTTT; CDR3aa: CASSKADNQPQHF
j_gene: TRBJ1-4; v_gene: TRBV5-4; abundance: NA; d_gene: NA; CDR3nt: TGTGCCAGCAGCAAGGGGTCGGGGAATGAAAAACTGTTTTTT; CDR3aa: CASSKGSGNEKLFF
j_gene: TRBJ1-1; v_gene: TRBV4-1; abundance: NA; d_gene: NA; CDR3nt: TGCGCCAGCAGCCAAGAAGGGACATATCAGAACACTGAAGCTTTCTTT; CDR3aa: CASSQEGTYQNTEAFF
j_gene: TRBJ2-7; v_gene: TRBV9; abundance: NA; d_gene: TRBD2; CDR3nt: TGTGCCAGCAGCGTAGAGGGCGGGAGAAGTAACGAGCAGTACTTC; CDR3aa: CASSVEGGRSNEQYF
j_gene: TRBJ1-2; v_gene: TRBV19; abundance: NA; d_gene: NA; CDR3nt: TGTGCCACTACCCCCATCACCTCGACCGAGGGCTATGGCTACACCTTC; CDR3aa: CATTPITSTEGYGYTF
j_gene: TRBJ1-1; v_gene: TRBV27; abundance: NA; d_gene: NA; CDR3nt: TGTGCCAGCAGTTCCCGAGGTAGCCGGACTTTGACTGAAGCTTTCTTT; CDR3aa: CASSSRGSRTLTEAFF
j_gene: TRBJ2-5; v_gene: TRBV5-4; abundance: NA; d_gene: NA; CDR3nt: TGTGCCAGCAGCAATCCCGGGGGCGCGCTGGAGACCCAGTACTTC; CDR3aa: CASSNPGGALETQYF
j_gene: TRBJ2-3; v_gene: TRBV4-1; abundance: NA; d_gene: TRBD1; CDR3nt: TGCGCCAGCAGCCAACAACAGGGGGAGACAGATACGCAGTATTTT; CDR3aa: CASSQQQGETDTQYF
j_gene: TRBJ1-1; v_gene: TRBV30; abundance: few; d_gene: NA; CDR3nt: TGTGCCTGGAGTGTCGGACGTATGGGCACTGAAGCTTTCTTT; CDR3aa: CAWSVGRMGTEAFF
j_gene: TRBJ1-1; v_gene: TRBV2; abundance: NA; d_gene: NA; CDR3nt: TGTGCCAGCAGGGCTCAGGGGAACACTGAAGCTTTCTTT; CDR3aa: CASRAQGNTEAFF
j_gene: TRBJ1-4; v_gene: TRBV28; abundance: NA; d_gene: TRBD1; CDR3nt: TGTGCCAGCAGTTCGACAGGGGCCGGCGATGAAAAACTGTTTTTT; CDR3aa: CASSSTGAGDEKLFF
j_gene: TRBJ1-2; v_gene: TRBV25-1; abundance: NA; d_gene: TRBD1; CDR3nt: TGTGCCAGCAGGGGGGGACAGGGCAATGGCTACACCTTC; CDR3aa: CASRGGQGNGYTF
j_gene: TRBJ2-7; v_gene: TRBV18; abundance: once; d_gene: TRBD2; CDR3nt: TGTGCCAGCTCACCTAGACTAGCGGGATCCTACGAGCAGTACTTC; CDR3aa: CASSPRLAGSYEQYF
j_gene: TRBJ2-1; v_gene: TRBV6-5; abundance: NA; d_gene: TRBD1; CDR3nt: TGTGCCAGCAGAAGGACAGGGCGAAATGAGCAGTTCTTC; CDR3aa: CASRRTGRNEQFF